The entry that follows covers one TCR beta chain sequence. The clone's antigen remains unknown. No qualities accompany the bases; no much larger clone lies one base away. This record comes from a study of neurological immune-mediated disorders (dated by TCRdb to between 2017 and 2020). For the wider study: Peripheral blood TCR-beta repertoires from patients with HTLV-I-associated myelopathy (HAM/TSP), patients with multiple sclerosis, and healthy controls were compared in the study using UMI-based sequencing. Longitudinal samples, technical triplicates and paired sorted CD4+ and CD8+ T-cell subsets, alongside PBMC samples, were included among the 106 TCR-beta libraries. Of the 60 to 70 subjects in the cohort, some 15 were HAM/TSP patients, about 35 were multiple sclerosis patients, and about 20 were healthy controls.

cDNA synthesis used template-switch 5'RACE with a primer carrying a 10-nucleotide random unique molecular identifier tagging each TCR transcript. Every sequencing run yielded over 190 million TCR-beta sequences covering 15-18 subjects. The RNeasy kit was used to extract total RNA. TCR-beta VDJ regions were amplified with primers for the TCR constant region and the 5'RACE anchor, using the KAPA Real-time Library Amplification kit. A first PCR added sample indexes and Illumina adaptors, and a second PCR then raised library yield. After Ampure bead purification, the roughly 650 bp TCR product was size-selected on a 2% E-gel SizeSelection system. Before pooling, library quality was assessed on a Bioanalyzer, concentration was determined with Qubit, and library quantification was performed with the Kapa Library Quantification kit. Libraries were sequenced paired-end 2 x 150 bp on an Illumina HiSeq 2500. To increase sequence diversity, roughly 24-30% phiX was spiked into each library pool. The original pipeline was this. Quality-filtered reads were processed with the UMI-based MiGEC pipeline, and over 75% of raw TCR sequences were removed by the MiGEC pipeline during error correction. VDJ genes were aligned to IMGT germline references, and clonotypes were defined by unique CDR3 amino acid sequence plus V-J genes. Clonal expansion, Shannon diversity and CDR3 relatedness were evaluated with VDJtools (CalcPairwiseDistances, ClusterSamples), while phylogenetic trees were built in CLCbio workbench. A clone was classed as expanded if it had 8 or more unique UMIs, a cutoff based on coefficient-of-variation modelling across technical triplicates. TCRdb reran the public reads through fastp at Q25 and MiXCR, keeping productive beta chains. Each CDR3 protein gets just one entry, which takes the most common genes and DNA from the rows behind it. These V and J calls are TCRdb output, not the study's own analysis. The sample yields tens of thousands of distinct CDR3 sequences; 15% to 20% were counted once. The ten largest make up 15% to 17% of the sample.

Between the V and J ends, shortened by 0 bases and 4 bases respectively, the junction contains 12 bases. The germline V gene (reference sequence) sets CDR1 to DFQATT and CDR2 to SNEGSKA. The CDR3 runs 15 amino acids, cysteine and phenylalanine included. The entry retains the CDR3 DNA only, 45 bases that are in frame from base 1. What the authors observed across the whole study: TCR clonal expansion was highest in HAM/TSP patients and lowest in MS patients, with MS patients falling below even healthy controls. Across subjects, expanded clones never shared an identical CDR3 amino acid sequence, which suggests that the TCR-beta repertoires in every group were private.

Healthy controls were blood bank volunteers in Maryland, USA. For the unsorted PBMC libraries, 2 million PBMCs were stored in RNAlater at -80 degrees C until RNA extraction and were used to generate the libraries. Peripheral blood was subjected to Ficoll-Hypaque density gradient centrifugation to isolate PBMCs, which were then cryopreserved in liquid nitrogen. Sequencing was performed on PBMCs. The V gene is TRBV20-1 and the J gene is TRBJ2-2, with no reliable assignment of the D segment. The clonotype originates from a woman aged 40 to 49 in good health. The nucleotides read TGCAGTGCTAGAGATAGGTGTCGGGTCACCGGGGAGCTGTTTTTT. The translation is CSARDRCRVTGELFF.